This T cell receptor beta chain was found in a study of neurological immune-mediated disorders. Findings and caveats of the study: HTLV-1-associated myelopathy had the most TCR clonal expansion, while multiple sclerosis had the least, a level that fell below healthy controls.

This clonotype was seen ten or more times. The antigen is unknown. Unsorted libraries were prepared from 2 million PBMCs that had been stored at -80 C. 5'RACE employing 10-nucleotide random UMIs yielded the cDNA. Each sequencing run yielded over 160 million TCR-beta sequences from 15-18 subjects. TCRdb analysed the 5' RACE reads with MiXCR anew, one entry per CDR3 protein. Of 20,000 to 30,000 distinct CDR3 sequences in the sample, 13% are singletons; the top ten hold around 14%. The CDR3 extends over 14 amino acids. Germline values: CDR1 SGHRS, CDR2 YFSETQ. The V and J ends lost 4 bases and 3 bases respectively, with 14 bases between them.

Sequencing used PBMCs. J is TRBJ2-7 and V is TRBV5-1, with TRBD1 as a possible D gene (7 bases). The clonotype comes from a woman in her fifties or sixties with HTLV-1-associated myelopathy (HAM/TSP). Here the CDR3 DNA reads TGCGCCAGCAGCGAGCAGGGGGGAGACTACGAGCAGTACTTC. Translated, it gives CASSEQGGDYEQYF.